This paragraph covers one TCR beta chain sequence. The specificity of this receptor is unknown. The record has no base qualities; no much larger clone is one base away. This specimen comes from a study of OX40 agonist ivuxolimab in advanced cancers. Study-level background: Ivuxolimab, which targeted the costimulatory receptor OX40 (CD134), was an agonistic, fully human IgG2 monoclonal antibody. Intravenous ivuxolimab was administered to patients every 2 weeks at six dose levels: 0.01, 0.1, 0.3, 1.5, 3 and 10 mg/kg. Of the approximately 54 dose-escalation patients, hepatocellular carcinoma was present in around 20, melanoma in roughly 15, renal cell carcinoma in 9 and head and neck cancer in 9. In the dose-escalation cohort, around 80% of patients were male, and the mean age was 60 years with a range of roughly 23 to 90. Patients were allowed to have had prior anti-PD-1, anti-PD-L1 or anti-CTLA-4 therapy, and about 40% of the dose-escalation patients had been treated with checkpoint inhibitors. Partial responses were achieved by three dose-escalation patients, of whom one had hepatocellular carcinoma and two had cutaneous melanoma. Peripheral TCRbeta sequencing was intended to test whether TCR sequence diversity was altered and clonal T-cell expansion was caused by ivuxolimab. The paper describes the monotherapy dose-escalation part (N of about 47 patients) of the phase I trial of ivuxolimab. The paper as a whole reports these results and caveats: After ivuxolimab, expanded clones were on average more numerous among CD8+ T cells than among CD4+ T cells. Low levels of normalized T-cell clonal expansion were also seen in some patients who did not respond. At doses of 0.1 to 3.0 mg/kg, clonal expansion of both CD4+ and CD8+ T cells in blood was seen between baseline and week 6. The antigen specificity of the clonally expanded peripheral T cells was not determined. In the 0.1-3.0 mg/kg groups, partial responders had among the lowest normalized peripheral clonal expansion, particularly in CD8+ T cells.

The CDR3, from cysteine to phenylalanine, totals 18 residues. The only DNA kept is the CDR3, 54 bases in frame from the first base. At the junction V is shortened by 6 bases and J by 0 bases, with 20 bases in between. Sequences MDHEN (CDR1) and SYDVKM (CDR2) are obtained from the germline V gene. For sequencing of the TCRbeta CDR3 region, genomic DNA was extracted from the sorted cells. TCRbeta CDR3 regions were sequenced using the immunoSEQ Assay. This is the immuneACCESS table as TCRdb keeps it, with only in-frame sequences that have V and J called. A part of the clones is gone; compared with another copy, unresolved V genes explain less than half, and the rest is unexplained. Here the sample has 35,000 or so clones; around 77% occur a single time. The ten largest clonotypes hold about 19% of the sample. Patients with a history of autoimmune disease or receiving systemic immunosuppression were excluded from the trial. Peripheral blood for TCR sequencing was collected from all dose cohorts at baseline, on cycle 4 day 1, and on cycle 7 day 1. Samples came from an open-label, multicenter, first-in-human phase I dose-escalation trial of ivuxolimab. Adults with locally advanced or metastatic head and neck squamous cell, hepatocellular, melanoma or renal cell carcinoma were enrolled in the trial. CD4+ and CD8+ T cells were sorted separately from peripheral blood before TCR sequencing.

The rearrangement combines TRBV28 with TRBJ1-4; the best D guess is TRBD1, with 6 bases matching. Sequences were derived from CD4+ or CD8+ T cells sorted from blood, sampled in a trial of the OX40 agonist ivuxolimab. This receptor was identified in an adult with an advanced solid tumor such as melanoma, head and neck, liver or kidney cancer. The DNA sequence reads TGTGCCAGCAGCTTCGTGCCCGGGACAACAGCAACTAATGAAAAACTGTTTTTT. This translates into CASSFVPGTTATNEKLFF.